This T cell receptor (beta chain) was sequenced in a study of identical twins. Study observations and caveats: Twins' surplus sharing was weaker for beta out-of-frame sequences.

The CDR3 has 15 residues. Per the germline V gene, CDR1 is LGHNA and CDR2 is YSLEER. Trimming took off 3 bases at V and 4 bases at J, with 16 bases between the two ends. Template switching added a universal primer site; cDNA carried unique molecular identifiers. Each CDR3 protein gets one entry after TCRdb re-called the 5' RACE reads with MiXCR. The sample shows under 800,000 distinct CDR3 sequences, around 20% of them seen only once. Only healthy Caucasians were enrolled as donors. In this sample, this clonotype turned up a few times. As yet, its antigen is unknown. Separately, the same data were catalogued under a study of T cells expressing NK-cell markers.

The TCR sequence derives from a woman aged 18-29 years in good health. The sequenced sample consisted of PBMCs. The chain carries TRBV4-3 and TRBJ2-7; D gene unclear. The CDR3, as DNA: TGCGCCAGCAGCCACGAGGCCCGGCAGCCGTACGAGCAGTACTTC. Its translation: CASSHEARQPYEQYF.